This TCR beta chain stems from a study of CD8+CD57+ T cells in acquired aplastic anemia. Across the whole study: The sorted CD4+ and CD8+ cells yielded an average about 3.5 ug of DNA. Average CD4+ read depth in healthy donors was 10 million to 12 million reads.

A few counts support this clonotype. Antigen: not known. Genomic DNA constituted the template upon which TCR beta VDJ and CDR3 profiling was performed. TCRdb called the reads again in MiXCR, with one record for every CDR3 protein. This table has about 220,000 distinct CDR3 sequences, about 37% appearing once. Overall study findings and caveats: Twenty-nine sequences, all CD8+ CDR3, were shared between patients and controls. Patients and controls had CD8+ Simpson's diversity values that were not significantly distinct.

Trimming stripped 3 bases from V and 3 bases from J, with 18 bases between. The CDR3 length is 17 residues. The germline CDR1 and CDR2 sequences are SGHRS and YFSETQ. The chain combines TRBV5-1 with TRBJ2-2; perhaps TRBD1 as D (6 bases). This clonotype originated in a human donor in good health, serving as a control. The source material was sorted CD4+, CD8+, or CD8+CD57+ T cells (not recorded which) from PBMCs. The CDR3 DNA follows: TGCGCCAGCAGCTGGGGGCCCTCTCGAGGGGACACCGGGGAGCTGTTTTTT. Encoded protein: CASSWGPSRGDTGELFF.